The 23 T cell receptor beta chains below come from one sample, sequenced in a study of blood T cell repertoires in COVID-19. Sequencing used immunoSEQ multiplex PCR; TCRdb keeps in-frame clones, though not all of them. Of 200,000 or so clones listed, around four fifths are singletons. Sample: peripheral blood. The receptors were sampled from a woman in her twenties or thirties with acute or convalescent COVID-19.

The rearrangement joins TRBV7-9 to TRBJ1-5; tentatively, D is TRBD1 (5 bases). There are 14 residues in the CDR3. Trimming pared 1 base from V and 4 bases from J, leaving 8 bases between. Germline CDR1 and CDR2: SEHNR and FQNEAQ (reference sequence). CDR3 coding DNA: TGTGCCAGCAGCTTAGGTAGACAGAATCAGCCCCAGCATTTT. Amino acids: CASSLGRQNQPQHF.

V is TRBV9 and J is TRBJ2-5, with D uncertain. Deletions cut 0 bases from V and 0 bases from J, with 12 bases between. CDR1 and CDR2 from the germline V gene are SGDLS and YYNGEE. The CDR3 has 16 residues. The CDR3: CASSVVPHKYQETQYF. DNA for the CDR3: TGTGCCAGCAGCGTAGTCCCCCACAAGTACCAAGAGACCCAGTACTTC.

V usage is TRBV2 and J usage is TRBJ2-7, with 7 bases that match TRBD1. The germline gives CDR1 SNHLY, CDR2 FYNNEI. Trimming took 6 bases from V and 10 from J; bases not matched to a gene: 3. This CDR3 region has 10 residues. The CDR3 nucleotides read TGTGCCAGCAGGCAGGGGGTTCAGTACTTC. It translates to CASRQGVQYF.

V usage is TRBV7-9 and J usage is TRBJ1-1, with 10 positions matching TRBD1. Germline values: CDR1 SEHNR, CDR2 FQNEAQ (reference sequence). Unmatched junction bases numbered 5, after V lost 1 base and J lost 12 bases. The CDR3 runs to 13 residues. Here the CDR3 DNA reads TGTGCCAGCAGCTTAGGGGGACAGGGGCGAACTTTCTTT. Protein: CASSLGGQGRTFF.

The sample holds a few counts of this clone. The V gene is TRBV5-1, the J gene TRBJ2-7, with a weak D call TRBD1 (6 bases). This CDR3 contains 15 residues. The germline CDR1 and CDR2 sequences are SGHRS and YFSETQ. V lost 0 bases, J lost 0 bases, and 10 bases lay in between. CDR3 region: CASSLGQGHSYEQYF. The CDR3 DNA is TGCGCCAGCAGCTTGGGGCAGGGACACTCCTACGAGCAGTACTTC. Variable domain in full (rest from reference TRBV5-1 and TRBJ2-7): KAGVTQTPRYLIKTRGQQVTLSCSPISGHRSVSWYQQTPGQGLQFLFEYFSETQRNKGNFPGRFSGRQFSNSRSEMNVSTLELGDSALYLCASSLGQGHSYEQYFGPGTRLTVT.

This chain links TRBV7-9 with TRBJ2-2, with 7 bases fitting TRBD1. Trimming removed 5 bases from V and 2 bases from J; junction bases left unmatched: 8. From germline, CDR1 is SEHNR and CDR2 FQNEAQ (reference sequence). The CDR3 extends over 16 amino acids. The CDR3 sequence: CASSPMGTANTGELFF. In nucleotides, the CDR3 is TGTGCCAGCAGCCCGATGGGGACAGCCAACACCGGGGAGCTGTTTTTT.

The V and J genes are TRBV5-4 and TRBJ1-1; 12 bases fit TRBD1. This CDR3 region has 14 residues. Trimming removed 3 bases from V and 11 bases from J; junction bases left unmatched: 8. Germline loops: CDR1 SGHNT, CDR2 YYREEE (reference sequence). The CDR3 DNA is TGTGCCAGCAGCTCGGGGACAGGGGGCGGGATGGCTTTCTTT. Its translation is CASSSGTGGGMAFF.

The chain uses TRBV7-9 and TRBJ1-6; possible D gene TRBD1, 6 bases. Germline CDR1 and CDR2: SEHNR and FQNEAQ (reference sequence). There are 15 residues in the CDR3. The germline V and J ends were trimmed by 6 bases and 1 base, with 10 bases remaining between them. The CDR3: CASSPGVSYNSPLHF. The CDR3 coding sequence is TGTGCCAGCAGTCCAGGGGTGTCCTATAATTCACCCCTCCACTTT.

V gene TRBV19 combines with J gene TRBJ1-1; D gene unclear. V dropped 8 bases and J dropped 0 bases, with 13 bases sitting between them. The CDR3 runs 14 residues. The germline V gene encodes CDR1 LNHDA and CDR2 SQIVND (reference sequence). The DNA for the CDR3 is TGTGCCAGTCGGTCCGACGGGATGAACACTGAAGCTTTCTTT. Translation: CASRSDGMNTEAFF.

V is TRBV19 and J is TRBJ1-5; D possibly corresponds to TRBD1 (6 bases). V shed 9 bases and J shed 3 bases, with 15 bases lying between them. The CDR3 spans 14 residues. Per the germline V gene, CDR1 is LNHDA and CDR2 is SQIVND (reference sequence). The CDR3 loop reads CASRGRQVNQPQHF. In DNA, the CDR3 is TGTGCCAGCCGGGGTAGACAGGTCAATCAGCCCCAGCATTTT.

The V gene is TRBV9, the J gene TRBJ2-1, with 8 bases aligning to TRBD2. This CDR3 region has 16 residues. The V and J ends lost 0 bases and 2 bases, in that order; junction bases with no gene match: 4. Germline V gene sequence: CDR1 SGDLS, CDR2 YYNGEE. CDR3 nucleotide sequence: TGTGCCAGCAGCGTAGCGGGGGGGGCCACCTACAATGAGCAGTTCTTC. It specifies CASSVAGGATYNEQFF.

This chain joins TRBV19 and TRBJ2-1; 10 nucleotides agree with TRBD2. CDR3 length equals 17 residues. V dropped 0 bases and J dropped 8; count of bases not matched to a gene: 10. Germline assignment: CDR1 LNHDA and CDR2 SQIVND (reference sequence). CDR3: CASSIDYPSGSSDEQFF. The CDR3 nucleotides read TGTGCCAGTAGTATAGATTACCCTAGCGGGAGTTCGGATGAGCAGTTCTTC.

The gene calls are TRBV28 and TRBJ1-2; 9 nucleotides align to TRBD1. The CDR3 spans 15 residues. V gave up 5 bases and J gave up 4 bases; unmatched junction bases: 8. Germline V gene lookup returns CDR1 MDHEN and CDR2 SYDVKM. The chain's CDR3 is CASSQGQGWSYGYTF. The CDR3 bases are TGTGCCAGCAGTCAGGGACAGGGCTGGTCCTATGGCTACACCTTC.

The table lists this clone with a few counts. The chain's CDR3 is CASSLTMNTEAFF. Here the CDR3 DNA reads TGTGCCAGCAGCTTAACAATGAACACTGAAGCTTTCTTT. J is TRBJ1-1 and V is TRBV11-3; D gene ambiguous. Per the germline V gene, CDR1 is SGHNT and CDR2 is YENEEA. The CDR3 has 13 amino acids. Trimming removed 2 bases at V and 0 bases at J, with 4 bases between.

CDR3 in DNA: TGTGCCAGCAGCCAACGACAGAATACTAACTATGGCTACACCTTC. Its translation is CASSQRQNTNYGYTF. J is TRBJ1-2 and V is TRBV4-2; D is possibly TRBD1 (5 bases). Germline V gives CDR1 LGHNA, CDR2 YNFKEQ. The CDR3 has 15 residues. V was pared by 2 bases and J by 0 bases, with 10 bases between.

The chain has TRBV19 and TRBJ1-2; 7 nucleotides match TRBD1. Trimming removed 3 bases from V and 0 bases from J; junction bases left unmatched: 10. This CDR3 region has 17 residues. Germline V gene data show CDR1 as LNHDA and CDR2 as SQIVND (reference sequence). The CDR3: CASSIVGQASTNYGYTF. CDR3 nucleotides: TGTGCCAGTAGTATCGTCGGACAGGCCAGCACTAACTATGGCTACACCTTC.

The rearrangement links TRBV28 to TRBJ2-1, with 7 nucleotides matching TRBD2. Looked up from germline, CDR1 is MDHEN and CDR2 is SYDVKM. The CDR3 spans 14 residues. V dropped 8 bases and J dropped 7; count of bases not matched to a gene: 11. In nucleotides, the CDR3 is TGTGCCAGCTTACAGTGGGGGGGACTGAATGAGCAGTTCTTC. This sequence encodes CASLQWGGLNEQFF. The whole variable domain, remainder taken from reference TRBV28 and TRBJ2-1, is DVKVTQSSRYLVKRTGEKVFLECVQDMDHENMFWYRQDPGLGLRLIYFSYDVKMKEKGDIPEGYSVSREKKERFSLILESASTNQTSMYLCASLQWGGLNEQFFGPGTRLTVL.

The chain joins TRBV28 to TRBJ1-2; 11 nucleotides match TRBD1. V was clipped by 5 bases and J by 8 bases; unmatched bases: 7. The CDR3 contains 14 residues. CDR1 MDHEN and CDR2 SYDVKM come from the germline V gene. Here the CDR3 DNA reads TGTGCCAGCAGTCCCGGACAGGGGGCGCAGGGCTACACCTTC. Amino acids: CASSPGQGAQGYTF.

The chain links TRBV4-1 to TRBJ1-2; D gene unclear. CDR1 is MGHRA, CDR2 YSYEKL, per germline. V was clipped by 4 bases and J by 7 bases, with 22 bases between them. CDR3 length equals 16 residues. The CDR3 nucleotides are TGCGCCAGCAGCCCCACCCCCGAGACTAAACCCTCTGGCTACACCTTC. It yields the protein CASSPTPETKPSGYTF.

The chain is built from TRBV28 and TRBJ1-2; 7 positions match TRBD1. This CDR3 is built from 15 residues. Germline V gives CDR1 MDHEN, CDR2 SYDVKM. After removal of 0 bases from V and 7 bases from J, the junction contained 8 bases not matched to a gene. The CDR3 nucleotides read TGTGCCAGCAGTTTATGGGGACAGTCTGTTGGTGGCTACACCTTC. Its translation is CASSLWGQSVGGYTF.

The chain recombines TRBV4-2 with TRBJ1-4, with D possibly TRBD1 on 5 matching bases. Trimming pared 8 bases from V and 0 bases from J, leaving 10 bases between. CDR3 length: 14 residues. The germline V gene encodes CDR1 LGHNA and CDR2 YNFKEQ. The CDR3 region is CASGLQATNEKLFF. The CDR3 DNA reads TGTGCCAGCGGTTTACAGGCAACTAATGAAAAACTGTTTTTT.

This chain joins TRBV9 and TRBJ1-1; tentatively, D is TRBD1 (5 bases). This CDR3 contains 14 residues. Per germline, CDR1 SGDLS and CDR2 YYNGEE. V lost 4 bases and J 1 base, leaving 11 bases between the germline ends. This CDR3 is CASSLAGGNTEAFF. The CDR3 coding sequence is TGTGCCAGCAGCCTCGCGGGGGGGAACACTGAAGCTTTCTTT.

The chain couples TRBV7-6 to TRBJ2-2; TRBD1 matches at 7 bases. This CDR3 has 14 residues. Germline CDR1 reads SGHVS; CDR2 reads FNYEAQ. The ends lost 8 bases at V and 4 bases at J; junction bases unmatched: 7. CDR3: CASGRQGSTGELFF. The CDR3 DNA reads TGTGCCAGCGGCAGACAGGGTAGCACCGGGGAGCTGTTTTTT.